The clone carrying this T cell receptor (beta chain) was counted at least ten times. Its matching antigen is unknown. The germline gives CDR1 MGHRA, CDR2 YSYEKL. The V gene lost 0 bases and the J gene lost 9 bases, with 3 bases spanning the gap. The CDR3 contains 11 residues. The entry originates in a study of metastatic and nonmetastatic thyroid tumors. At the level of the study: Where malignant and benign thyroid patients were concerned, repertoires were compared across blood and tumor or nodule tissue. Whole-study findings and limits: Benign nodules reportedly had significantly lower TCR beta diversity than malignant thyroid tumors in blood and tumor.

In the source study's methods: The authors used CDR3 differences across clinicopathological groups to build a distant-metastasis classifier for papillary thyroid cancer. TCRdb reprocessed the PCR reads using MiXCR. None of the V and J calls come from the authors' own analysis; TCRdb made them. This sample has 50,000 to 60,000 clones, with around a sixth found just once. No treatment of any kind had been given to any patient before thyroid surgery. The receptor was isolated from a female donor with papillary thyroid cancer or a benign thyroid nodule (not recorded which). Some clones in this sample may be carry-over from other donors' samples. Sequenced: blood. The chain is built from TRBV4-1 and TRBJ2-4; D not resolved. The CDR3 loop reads CASSQDSIQYF. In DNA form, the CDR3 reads TGCGCCAGCAGCCAAGATAGCATTCAGTACTTC.